This is a list of T cell receptor beta chains from one sample in a study of blood T cell repertoires in COVID-19. Profiling relied on immunoSEQ multiplex PCR, and the TCRdb table lists in-frame clones only, not all of them. The profile shows some 270,000 clones, about 89% of them singletons. Sequencing was performed on peripheral blood. The source of these receptors is a man in his thirties or forties with acute or convalescent COVID-19. Each CDR3 is given with its conserved first and last residue. The listing skips clone size in some rows; elsewhere it reads once, few, many or a size class.

J,size,length,V,CDR3
TRBJ1-2,.,15,TRBV5-4,CASSFRGAANYGYTF
TRBJ2-1,.,14,TRBV6-5,CASSRDRALDEQFF
TRBJ2-7,.,15,TRBV11-2,CASSLRDRGTYEQYF
TRBJ2-7,.,13,TRBV6-5,CASTGTGYYEQYF
TRBJ1-5,.,12,TRBV5-1,CASSLGEGPQHF
TRBJ2-5,.,13,TRBV9,CASTRTPFETQYF
TRBJ1-4,few,13,TRBV12-3/TRBV12-4,CASRRQGEEKLFF
TRBJ1-1,.,13,TRBV18,CASSPGQNTEAFF
TRBJ2-7,.,12,TRBV25-1,CASSEPGNEQYF
TRBJ1-5,.,14,TRBV6-5,CASSRGTVGQPQHF
TRBJ2-1,.,15,TRBV5-4,CASRQSTSGSNEQFF
TRBJ2-3,once,12,TRBV29-1,CSVYGGKDTQYF
TRBJ2-1,.,12,TRBV6-5,CASNRTRDWQFF
TRBJ1-1,.,13,TRBV5-8,CASRLRDGLKAFF
TRBJ2-7,.,13,TRBV10-3,CAISRTSGNEQYF
TRBJ2-7,.,15,TRBV7-3,CASSLSPSGTGGQYF
TRBJ2-3,.,12,TRBV24-1,CATSGDTDTQYF
TRBJ1-1,.,13,TRBV6-2/TRBV6-3,CASSLTGNTEAFF
TRBJ1-1,few,14,TRBV10-2,CASSLQGGITEAFF
TRBJ1-1,.,11,TRBV12-3/TRBV12-4,CASRGGMRAFF
TRBJ2-2,.,16,TRBV6-2/TRBV6-3,CASSPMGSGNTGELFF
TRBJ2-3,.,18,TRBV7-3,CASSTGPTSGRFLDTQYF
TRBJ1-5,.,16,TRBV28,CASSLDIRYSNQPQHF
TRBJ2-7,.,18,TRBV2,CASSALGTSGERSYEQYF
TRBJ2-2,.,18,TRBV4-1,CASSHVSTSSLRTGELFF